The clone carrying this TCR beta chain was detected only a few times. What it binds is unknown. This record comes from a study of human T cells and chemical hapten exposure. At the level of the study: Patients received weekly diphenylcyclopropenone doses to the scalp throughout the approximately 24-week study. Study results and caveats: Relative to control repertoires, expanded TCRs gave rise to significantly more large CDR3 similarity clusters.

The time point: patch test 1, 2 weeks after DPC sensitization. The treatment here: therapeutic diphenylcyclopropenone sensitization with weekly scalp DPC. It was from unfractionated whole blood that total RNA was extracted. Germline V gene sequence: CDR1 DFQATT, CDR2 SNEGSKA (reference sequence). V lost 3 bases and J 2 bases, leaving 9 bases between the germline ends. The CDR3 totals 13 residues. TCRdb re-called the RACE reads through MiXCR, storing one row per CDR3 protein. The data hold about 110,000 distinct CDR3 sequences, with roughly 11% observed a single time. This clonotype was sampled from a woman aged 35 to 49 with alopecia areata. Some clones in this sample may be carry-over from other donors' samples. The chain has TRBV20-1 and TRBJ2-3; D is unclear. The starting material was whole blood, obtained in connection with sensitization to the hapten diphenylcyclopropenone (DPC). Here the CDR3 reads CSARDATTDTQYF. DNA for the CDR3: TGCAGTGCTAGGGACGCGACCACAGATACGCAGTATTTT.